Following are 27 T cell receptor beta chains from one sample sequenced in a study of blood T cells in healthy people across ages. Through a sample-barcoded 5' primer and a J-beta primer mix, a second PCR was run for roughly 6 to 11 cycles. TCRdb passed the 5' RACE reads through MiXCR, listing each CDR3 protein once. The sample consists of 550,000 to 750,000 distinct CDR3 sequences, around a fifth of them appearing once. Source material: blood. All receptors come from a man between 65 and 85 years old in good health.

V and J are TRBV29-1 and TRBJ1-2, with D perhaps TRBD1 (5 bases). The germline CDR1 and CDR2 sequences are SQVTM and ANQGSEA. The CDR3 has 13 amino acids. V was pared by 4 bases and J by 0 bases, with 9 bases between. The CDR3 protein is CSVGRGANYGYTF. Here the CDR3 DNA reads TGCAGCGTTGGCCGGGGGGCTAACTATGGCTACACCTTC.

J is TRBJ1-1 and V is TRBV29-1; TRBD1 aligns across 9 bases. Germline CDR1 SQVTM, CDR2 ANQGSEA. Germline trimming cut 5 bases from V and 1 base from J; bases unmatched to any gene: 11. The CDR3 spans 16 residues. The CDR3 region is CSVPTPGQGGNTEAFF. CDR3 nucleotide sequence: TGCAGCGTTCCAACACCGGGACAGGGAGGGAACACTGAAGCTTTCTTT.

The chain uses TRBV29-1 and TRBJ2-3, with D perhaps matching TRBD1 (5 bases). The V gene's germline CDR1 is SQVTM and CDR2 ANQGSEA. V dropped 6 bases and J dropped 2 bases, with 15 bases sitting between them. The CDR3 has 14 residues. CDR3 amino acids: CSVAPGSTTDTQYF. In DNA, the CDR3 is TGCAGCGTGGCGCCAGGGTCCACCACAGATACGCAGTATTTT.

This clonotype was picked up a small number of times. The rearrangement joins TRBV9 to TRBJ1-3, with TRBD1 as a possible D gene (5 bases). CDR1 and CDR2 from the germline V gene are SGDLS and YYNGEE. The length of the CDR3 is 17 residues. V gave up 0 bases and J gave up 4 bases, with 17 bases separating them. In DNA form, the CDR3 reads TGTGCCAGCAGCGTAGCGGAACAGGTGGCATTAGGAAACACCATATATTTT. It translates to CASSVAEQVALGNTIYF. The variable domain in full, completed from reference TRBV9 and TRBJ1-3, reads DSGVTQTPKHLITATGQRVTLRCSPRSGDLSVYWYQQSLDQGLQFLIQYYNGEERAKGNILERFSAQQFPDLHSELNLSSLELGDSALYFCASSVAEQVALGNTIYFGEGSWLTVV.

The table lists this clonotype with a count of one. The V call is TRBV20-1, the J call TRBJ1-4; TRBD1 is a possible D gene (6 bases). Trimming left V 0 bases short and J 5 bases short, with 16 bases between. This CDR3 spans 16 amino acids. Germline V lookup: CDR1 DFQATT, CDR2 SNEGSKA (reference sequence). CDR3 sequence: CSARDLQGQGNEKLFF. DNA of the CDR3: TGCAGTGCTAGAGATCTCCAGGGACAAGGCAATGAAAAACTGTTTTTT.

The table lists this clonotype with a few counts. The chain joins TRBV20-1 to TRBJ2-2; 12 nucleotides align to TRBD2. Germline V lookup: CDR1 DFQATT, CDR2 SNEGSKA (reference sequence). The trim removed 5 bases at V and 6 bases at J, leaving 4 bases unmatched. This CDR3 has 14 amino acids. CDR3 loop: CSARLAGAAGELFF. CDR3 DNA: TGCAGTGCTCGACTAGCGGGAGCTGCCGGGGAGCTGTTTTTT.

This clonotype was detected only once. The chain uses TRBV29-1 and TRBJ2-7, with 8 bases fitting TRBD1. V was clipped by 0 bases and J by 1 base; unmatched bases: 8. The CDR3 is 16 amino acids. In germline, CDR1 is SQVTM, CDR2 ANQGSEA. The CDR3, as DNA: TGCAGCGTTGAAGACAGACATGGGGACAGGTCCTACGAGCAGTACTTC. Translating it yields CSVEDRHGDRSYEQYF.

The V gene is TRBV11-2, the J gene TRBJ2-5; no definite D call. The DNA end is a closer match to TRBJ2-1, so the J assignment may be wrong. The V gene's germline CDR1 is SGHAT and CDR2 FQNNGV. The CDR3 has 16 residues. In nucleotides, the CDR3 is TGTGCCAGCAGCTTAGGCCAGGTGCTCTACATCGGTGAGCAGTTCTTC. This codes for CASSLGQVLYIGEQFF.

Only a few counts were recorded for this clonotype. The chain employs TRBV11-1 and TRBJ2-5, with D possibly matching TRBD1 (6 bases). The length of the CDR3 is 14 residues. V lost 3 bases and J lost 5, with 13 bases in between. The germline CDR1 and CDR2 sequences are SGHAT and FQDESV (reference sequence). As DNA, the CDR3 is TGTGCCAGCAGCTTTCCAGGGGCCGGGGAGACCCAGTACTTC. This translates into CASSFPGAGETQYF.

The sample holds a few counts of this clonotype. V usage is TRBV29-1 and J usage is TRBJ2-5; D call uncertain. CDR1 is SQVTM, CDR2 ANQGSEA, per germline. This CDR3 region has 12 residues. Trimming took 4 bases from V and 0 from J, leaving 6 bases between them. The CDR3: CSVVGDQETQYF. Written as DNA, the CDR3 is TGCAGCGTTGTAGGAGACCAAGAGACCCAGTACTTC.

The chain is built from TRBV5-1 and TRBJ2-5; the match to TRBD1 covers 8 bases. TRBJ2-1 explains the end of the DNA better; the J call may be wrong. The germline V gene encodes CDR1 SGHRS and CDR2 YFSETQ. The CDR3 totals 15 residues. CDR3 coding DNA: TGCGCCAGCAGCTTGGTAGGACAGGGTATCAATGAGCAGTTCTTC. This gives the protein CASSLVGQGINEQFF.

The sample holds a few counts of this clonotype. This chain connects TRBV29-1 to TRBJ2-1; 11 bases align to TRBD2. From germline, CDR1 is SQVTM and CDR2 ANQGSEA. V lost 6 bases and J lost 8; bases outside the gene matches: 9. The CDR3 is 14 residues long. The CDR3 here is CSVPSRLAGHEQFF. As DNA, the CDR3 is TGCAGCGTGCCAAGTAGACTAGCGGGACATGAGCAGTTCTTC.

V is TRBV2 and J is TRBJ2-5; D is uncertain. The CDR3 totals 12 residues. The V end was cut by 7 bases, the J end by 5 bases, with 11 bases between. Germline V CDR1 and CDR2: SNHLY, FYNNEI. The CDR3 bases are TGTGCCAGCAATTTGGCCTCGGAGACCCAGTACTTC. The encoded protein is CASNLASETQYF. Full variable domain (rest looked up from reference TRBV2 and TRBJ2-5): EPEVTQTPSHQVTQMGQEVILRCVPISNHLYFYWYRQILGQKVEFLVSFYNNEISEKSEIFDDQFSVERPDGSNFTLKIRSTKLEDSAMYFCASNLASETQYFGPGTRLLVL.

Of note for this clonotype: The junction differs from germline at one of its ends, possibly a read error. CDR3 amino acids: CASSSGGDLGF. In nucleotides, the CDR3 is TGCGCCAGCAGCTCTGGAGGAGACCTCGGCTTC. The rearrangement links TRBV5-1 to TRBJ2-5, with D tentatively TRBD2 (5 bases). The CDR3 is 11 residues long. Germline CDR1 and CDR2: SGHRS and YFSETQ.

This clonotype appeared many times. The rearrangement uses TRBV7-2 and TRBJ2-4; D ambiguous. Trimming took off 4 bases at V and 6 bases at J, with 10 bases between the two ends. Germline CDR1 reads SGHTA; CDR2 reads FQGNSA. This CDR3 contains 13 residues. For the CDR3, the DNA is TGTGCCAGCAGCTCTAACCCCGGAAACATTCAGTACTTC. Its protein product is CASSSNPGNIQYF. The variable domain in full, completed from reference TRBV7-2 and TRBJ2-4, reads GAGVSQSPSNKVTEKGKDVELRCDPISGHTALYWYRQSLGQGLEFLIYFQGNSAPDKSGLPSDRFSAERTGGSVSTLTIQRTQQEDSAVYLCASSSNPGNIQYFGAGTRLSVL.

The chain has TRBV7-9 and TRBJ1-3; D is possibly TRBD1 (5 bases). The V gene lost 1 base and the J gene lost 4 bases, with 14 bases spanning the gap. This CDR3 contains 16 residues. Germline V CDR1 and CDR2: SEHNR, FQNEAQ (reference sequence). As DNA, the CDR3 is TGTGCCAGCAGCTTAGTGTCAGGGAACTCCGGAAACACCATATATTTT. The encoded protein is CASSLVSGNSGNTIYF.

The chain recombines TRBV12-3 or TRBV12-4 with TRBJ2-1; 9 bases line up with TRBD2. The V gene end was trimmed by 5 bases and the J gene end by 6 bases; junction bases not matched to a gene: 11. The CDR3 is 16 residues long. The CDR3 reads CASSPLASGKFNEQFF. The DNA for the CDR3 is TGTGCCAGCAGTCCCTTGGCTAGCGGGAAATTCAATGAGCAGTTCTTC.

The V call is TRBV12-3 or TRBV12-4, the J call TRBJ2-3; the match to TRBD1 covers 10 bases. This CDR3 spans 15 amino acids. Trimming took 6 bases from V and 3 from J; bases not matched to a gene: 6. In nucleotides, the CDR3 is TGTGCCAGCAGCGGTGACAGGGGGCATACAGATACGCAGTATTTT. Its protein product is CASSGDRGHTDTQYF.

This chain links TRBV11-2 with TRBJ2-5; 12 positions match TRBD2. The last part of the DNA fits TRBJ2-1 better; the J call may be wrong. The CDR3 spans 15 residues. Germline lookup yields CDR1 SGHAT and CDR2 FQNNGV. The CDR3 here is CASSPASGRVNEQFF. DNA of the CDR3: TGTGCCAGCAGCCCAGCTAGCGGGAGGGTCAATGAGCAGTTCTTC.

The chain couples TRBV6-6 to TRBJ1-1; D is undetermined. Looked up from germline, CDR1 is MNHNY and CDR2 is SVGAGI (reference sequence). V gave up 3 bases and J gave up 6 bases, with 11 bases separating them. CDR3 length: 13 residues. CDR3 residues: CASSYLGIAEAFF. The CDR3 nucleotides are TGTGCCAGCAGTTATTTGGGGATTGCTGAAGCTTTCTTT.

This clonotype occurred many times. This chain links TRBV5-1 with TRBJ1-2; D might be TRBD1 (5 bases). Germline CDR1 is SGHRS and CDR2 is YFSETQ. Trimming removed 6 bases at V and 7 bases at J, with 19 bases between. This CDR3 has 14 amino acids. CDR3 DNA sequence: TGCGCCAGCATCCCCATCCCGGGGGTAGGTGGCTACACCTTC. Amino acids: CASIPIPGVGGYTF. Filled out from reference TRBV5-1 and TRBJ1-2, the complete variable domain reads KAGVTQTPRYLIKTRGQQVTLSCSPISGHRSVSWYQQTPGQGLQFLFEYFSETQRNKGNFPGRFSGRQFSNSRSEMNVSTLELGDSALYLCASIPIPGVGGYTFGSGTRLTVV.

J is TRBJ1-1 and V is TRBV12-3 or TRBV12-4, with TRBD1 matching over 8 bases. The CDR3 has 15 residues. Germline trimming cut 9 bases from V and 1 base from J; bases unmatched to any gene: 10. The CDR3 loop is CASTRGHVGNTEAFF. DNA of the CDR3: TGTGCCAGTACCAGGGGGCATGTTGGGAACACTGAAGCTTTCTTT.

The chain links TRBV10-3 to TRBJ2-1, with 11 bases fitting TRBD2. The CDR3 loop spans 15 amino acids. The germline gives CDR1 ENHRY, CDR2 SYGVKD. V was pared by 0 bases and J by 9 bases, with 4 bases of the junction left unmatched. The CDR3, as DNA: TGTGCCATCAGTGAGTCGTTAGCGGGAGGGCGTGAGCAGTTCTTC. Protein product: CAISESLAGGREQFF.

The genes are TRBV5-1 and TRBJ2-2, with 9 positions matching TRBD2. Germline CDR1 and CDR2: SGHRS and YFSETQ. Trimming at V came to 0 bases and at J to 1 base, leaving 10 bases not matched to a gene. The CDR3 is 19 amino acids. Here the CDR3 DNA reads TGCGCCAGCAGCTTGGTGTTCTCGGCTAGCGGGAAGAACACCGGGGAGCTGTTTTTT. Translation gives CASSLVFSASGKNTGELFF.

This clonotype was detected a few times. J is TRBJ2-3 and V is TRBV2; 8 nucleotides line up with TRBD1. After removal of 6 bases from V and 1 base from J, the junction contained 6 bases not matched to a gene. CDR1 and CDR2 (germline): SNHLY, FYNNEI. The CDR3 runs to 15 residues. CDR3 DNA: TGTGCCAGCAGGGAGGGACAGGTCGGCACAGATACGCAGTATTTT. Translated, it gives CASREGQVGTDTQYF.

Only a few counts were recorded for this clonotype. The V call is TRBV6-2 or TRBV6-3, the J call TRBJ1-4; 7 bases are shared with TRBD1. V shed 5 bases, J shed 7 bases, and the junction held 22 bases outside the gene matches. Germline V gene data show CDR1 as MNHEY and CDR2 as SVGEGT. The CDR3 is 19 amino acids. CDR3 nucleotides: TGTGCCAGCAGTCTCATAAAGGGGGCGCGCTCAACTCAGGTTGAAAAACTGTTTTTT. The encoded protein is CASSLIKGARSTQVEKLFF.

The chain carries TRBV11-2 and TRBJ1-4, with D possibly being TRBD1 (5 bases). The V gene lost 0 bases and the J gene lost 7 bases, with 15 bases spanning the gap. Germline V CDR1 and CDR2: SGHAT, FQNNGV. This CDR3 has 16 residues. Written as DNA, the CDR3 is TGTGCCAGCAGCTTAGATAAAAGGGGCACCGGTGAAAAACTGTTTTTT. It translates to CASSLDKRGTGEKLFF. The whole variable domain, filled in from reference TRBV11-2 and TRBJ1-4, reads EAGVAQSPRYKIIEKRQSVAFWCNPISGHATLYWYQQILGQGPKLLIQFQNNGVVDDSQLPKDRFSAERLKGVDSTLKIQPAKLEDSAVYLCASSLDKRGTGEKLFFGSGTQLSVL.